A selection of T cell receptor beta chains follows, all from one sample in a study of cytomegalovirus exposure and HLA in healthy donors. Some clones are missing from TCRdb's copy, which holds only in-frame ones; the method was immunoSEQ multiplex PCR. The sample carries hundreds of thousands of clones, approximately 90% recorded once. Source material: PBMCs. The receptors stem from a woman between 18 and 30 years old in good health and CMV-seronegative. CDR3s include the opening cysteine and the closing phenylalanine or tryptophan. A D gene is named only where the DNA matches it firmly. Size values are once, few and many counts, or a class for expanded clones, and some rows have none.

v_gene,j_gene,abundance,d_gene,CDR3nt,CDR3aa
TRBV7-7,TRBJ2-5,NA,NA,TGTGCCAGCAGCTTAGGGGCAGGGAAAGAGACCCAGTACTTC,CASSLGAGKETQYF
TRBV6-1,TRBJ1-2,NA,TRBD1,TGTGCCAGCAGATATAGGACAGGAACAGACTATGGCTACACCTTC,CASRYRTGTDYGYTF
TRBV27,TRBJ2-1,NA,NA,TGTGCCAGCAGTTTATCGCTAGCGTCGGGTGAGCAGTTCTTC,CASSLSLASGEQFF
TRBV11-2,TRBJ2-1,NA,TRBD2,TGTGCCAGCAGCTATTCCGGACGGCGGGGGGGCAATGAGCAGTTCTTC,CASSYSGRRGGNEQFF
TRBV15,TRBJ1-1,few,TRBD1,TGTGCCACCAGCTCCCGGGACAGGGGGCCCACTGAAGCTTTCTTT,CATSSRDRGPTEAFF
TRBV4-3,TRBJ1-1,NA,NA,TGCGCCAGCAGCCAAGAAGGAGGAGTTCGAGCTTTCTTT,CASSQEGGVRAFF
TRBV10-1,TRBJ2-7,once,NA,TGCGCCAGCAGTGACCATTACGAGCAGTACTTC,CASSDHYEQYF
TRBV10-1,TRBJ2-2,NA,NA,TGCGCCAGCAGTATCGGGACGAACACCGGGGAGCTGTTTTTT,CASSIGTNTGELFF
TRBV10-2,TRBJ2-3,once,TRBD2,TGCGCCAGCAGTGAATTTGTCCTAGCGGGAGCTGGCTTGGGCACAGATACGCAGTATTTT,CASSEFVLAGAGLGTDTQYF
TRBV4-3,TRBJ2-7,few,TRBD2,TGCGCCAGCAGCCCCGATCCTAGCGGGGAGACCTACGAGCAGTACTTC,CASSPDPSGETYEQYF
TRBV6-1,TRBJ2-7,NA,NA,TGTGCCGTCGCGCTGGGGGGCTCCTACGAGCAGTACTTC,CAVALGGSYEQYF
TRBV27,TRBJ2-1,NA,TRBD2,TGTGCCAGCAGGAGCTCCGGGACTAGCGGGAGGGCCAAGCAGTTCTTC,CASRSSGTSGRAKQFF